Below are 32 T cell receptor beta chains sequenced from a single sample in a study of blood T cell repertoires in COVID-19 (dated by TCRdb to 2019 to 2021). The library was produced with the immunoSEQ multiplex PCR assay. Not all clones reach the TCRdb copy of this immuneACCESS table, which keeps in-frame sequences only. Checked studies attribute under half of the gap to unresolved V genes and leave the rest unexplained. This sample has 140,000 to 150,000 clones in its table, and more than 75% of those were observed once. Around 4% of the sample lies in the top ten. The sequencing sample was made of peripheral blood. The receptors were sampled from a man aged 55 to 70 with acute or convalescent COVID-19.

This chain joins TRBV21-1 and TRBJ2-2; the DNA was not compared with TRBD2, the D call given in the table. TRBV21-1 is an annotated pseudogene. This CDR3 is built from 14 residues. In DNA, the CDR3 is TGTGCCAGCAGGGGCAGCGGGAGCGCCGGGGAGCTGTTTTTT. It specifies CASRGSGSAGELFF.

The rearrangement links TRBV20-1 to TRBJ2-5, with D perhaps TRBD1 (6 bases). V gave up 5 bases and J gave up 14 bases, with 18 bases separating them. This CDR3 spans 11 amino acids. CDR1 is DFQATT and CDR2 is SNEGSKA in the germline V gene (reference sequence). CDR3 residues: CSAPLQGALYF. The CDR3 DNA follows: TGCAGTGCTCCCCTACAGGGCGCCCTATACTTC.

As DNA, the CDR3 is TGTGCCAGCGGACAGGGGTTCACTGAAGCTTTCTTT. Its protein product is CASGQGFTEAFF. The chain has TRBV19 and TRBJ1-1, with TRBD1 identical over 9 bases. Per the germline V gene, CDR1 is LNHDA and CDR2 is SQIVND (reference sequence). There are 12 residues in the CDR3. V lost 9 bases, J lost 4 bases, and 3 bases stayed unmatched.

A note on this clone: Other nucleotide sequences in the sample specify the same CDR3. The CDR3 coding sequence is TGTGCCAGCAGCCAAGCCGGGACTAGCGGCTCCTACGAGCAGTACTTC. It yields the protein CASSQAGTSGSYEQYF. The chain has TRBV4-2 and TRBJ2-7; 11 nucleotides line up with TRBD2. The V gene's germline CDR1 is LGHNA and CDR2 YNFKEQ. V lost 1 base to trimming and J lost 0 bases; unmatched junction nucleotides: 2. The CDR3 has 16 amino acids.

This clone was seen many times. The CDR3 reads CASSRGTGEIDEQYF. The CDR3 bases are TGTGCCAGCAGCCGGGGGACGGGAGAAATCGACGAGCAGTACTTC. This chain joins TRBV3-1 (or the pseudogene TRBV3-2) and TRBJ2-7; D may be TRBD2 (6 bases). Germline assignment: CDR1 LGHDT and CDR2 YNNKEL (reference sequence). The CDR3 runs 15 residues. V gave up 4 bases and J gave up 5 bases, with 18 bases separating them.

CDR3 nucleotides: TGTGCCTCGCCCGGGACTGGGGTTAGTTCACCCCTCCACTTT. It translates to CASPGTGVSSPLHF. The rearrangement links TRBV30 to TRBJ1-6; D is perhaps TRBD1 (5 bases). V lost 7 bases and J lost 9, with 19 bases in between. This CDR3 contains 14 residues. CDR1 is GTSNPN, CDR2 SVGIG, per germline (reference sequence).

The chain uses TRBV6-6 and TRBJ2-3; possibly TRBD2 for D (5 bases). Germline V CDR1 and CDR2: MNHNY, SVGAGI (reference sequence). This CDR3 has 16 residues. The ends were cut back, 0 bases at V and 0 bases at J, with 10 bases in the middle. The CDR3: CASSYSLRTSTDTQYF. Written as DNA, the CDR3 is TGTGCCAGCAGTTACTCGCTGCGGACTAGCACAGATACGCAGTATTTT.

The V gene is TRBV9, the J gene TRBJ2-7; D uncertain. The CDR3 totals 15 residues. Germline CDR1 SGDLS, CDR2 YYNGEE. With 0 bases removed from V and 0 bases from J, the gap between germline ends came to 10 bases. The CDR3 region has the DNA TGTGCCAGCAGCGTAGATGGCAGTACCTCCTACGAGCAGTACTTC. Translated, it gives CASSVDGSTSYEQYF.

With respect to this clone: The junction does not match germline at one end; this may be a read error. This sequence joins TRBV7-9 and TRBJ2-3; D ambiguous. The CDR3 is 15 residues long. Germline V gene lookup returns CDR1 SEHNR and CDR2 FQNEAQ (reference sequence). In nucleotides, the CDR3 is TGTGCCAGCAGCATAGCCCACTCCCACCAAGATACGCAGTATTTT. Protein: CASSIAHSHQDTQYF.

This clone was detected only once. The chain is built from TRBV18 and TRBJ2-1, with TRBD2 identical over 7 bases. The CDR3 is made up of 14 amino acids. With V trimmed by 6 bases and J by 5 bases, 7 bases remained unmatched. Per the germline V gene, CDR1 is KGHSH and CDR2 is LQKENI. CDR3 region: CASSPSGSNNEQFF. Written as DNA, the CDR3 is TGTGCCAGCTCCCCTAGCGGCTCGAACAATGAGCAGTTCTTC. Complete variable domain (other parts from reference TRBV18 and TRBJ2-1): NAGVMQNPRHLVRRRGQEARLRCSPMKGHSHVYWYRQLPEEGLKFMVYLQKENIIDESGMPKERFSAEFPKEGPSILRIQQVVRGDSAAYFCASSPSGSNNEQFFGPGTRLTVL.

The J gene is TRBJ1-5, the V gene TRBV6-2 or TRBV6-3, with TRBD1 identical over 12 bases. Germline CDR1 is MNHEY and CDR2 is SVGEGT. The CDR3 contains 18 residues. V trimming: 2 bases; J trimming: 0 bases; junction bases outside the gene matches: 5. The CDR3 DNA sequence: TGTGCCAGCAGTTACCCACCGGGACAGGGGGCTAGCAATCAGCCCCAGCATTTT. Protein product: CASSYPPGQGASNQPQHF.

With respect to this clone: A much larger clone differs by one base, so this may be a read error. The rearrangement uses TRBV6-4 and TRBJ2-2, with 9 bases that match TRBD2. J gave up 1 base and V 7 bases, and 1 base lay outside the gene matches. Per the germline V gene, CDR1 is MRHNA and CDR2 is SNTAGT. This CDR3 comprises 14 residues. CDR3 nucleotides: TGTGCCAGCAAGACTAGCGGGAACACCGGGGAGCTGTTTTTT. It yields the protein CASKTSGNTGELFF.

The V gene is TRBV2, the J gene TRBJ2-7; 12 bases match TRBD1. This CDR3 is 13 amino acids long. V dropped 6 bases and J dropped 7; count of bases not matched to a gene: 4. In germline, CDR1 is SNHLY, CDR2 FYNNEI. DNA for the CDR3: TGTGCCAGCAGGGGGACAGGGGGCAGGGAGCAGTACTTC. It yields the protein CASRGTGGREQYF.

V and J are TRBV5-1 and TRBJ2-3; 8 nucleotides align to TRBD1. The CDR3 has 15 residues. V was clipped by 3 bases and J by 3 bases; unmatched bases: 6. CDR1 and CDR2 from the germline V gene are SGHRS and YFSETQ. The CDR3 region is CASSYGQGATDTQYF. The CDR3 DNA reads TGCGCCAGCAGCTACGGACAGGGCGCGACAGATACGCAGTATTTT.

CDR3 amino acids: CASSPVEGEETQYF. The CDR3 coding sequence is TGTGCCAGCAGCCCCGTCGAAGGGGAAGAGACCCAGTACTTC. The genes are TRBV3-1 (or the pseudogene TRBV3-2) and TRBJ2-5, with D possibly TRBD1 on 5 matching bases. V gave up 4 bases and J gave up 3 bases, with 12 bases separating them. Germline values: CDR1 LGHDT, CDR2 YNNKEL (reference sequence). The CDR3 is 14 amino acids.

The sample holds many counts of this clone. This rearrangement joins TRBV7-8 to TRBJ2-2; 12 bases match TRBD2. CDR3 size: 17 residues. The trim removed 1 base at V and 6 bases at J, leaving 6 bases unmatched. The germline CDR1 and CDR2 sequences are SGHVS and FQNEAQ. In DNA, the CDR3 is TGTGCCAGCAGCTTAGGTGGACTAGCGGGACTAGCCGGGGAGCTGTTTTTT. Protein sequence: CASSLGGLAGLAGELFF.

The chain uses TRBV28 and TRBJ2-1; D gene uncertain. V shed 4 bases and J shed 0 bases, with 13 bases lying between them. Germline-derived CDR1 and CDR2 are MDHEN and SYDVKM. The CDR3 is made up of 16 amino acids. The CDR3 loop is CASSSILVFSYNEQFF. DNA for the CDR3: TGTGCCAGCAGTTCAATCCTAGTATTCTCCTACAATGAGCAGTTCTTC.

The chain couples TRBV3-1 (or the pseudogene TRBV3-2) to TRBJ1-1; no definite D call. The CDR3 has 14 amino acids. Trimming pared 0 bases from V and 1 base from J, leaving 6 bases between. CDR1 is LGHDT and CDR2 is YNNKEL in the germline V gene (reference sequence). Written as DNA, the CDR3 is TGTGCCAGCAGCCAAGATTTCCGGAACACTGAAGCTTTCTTT. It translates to CASSQDFRNTEAFF.

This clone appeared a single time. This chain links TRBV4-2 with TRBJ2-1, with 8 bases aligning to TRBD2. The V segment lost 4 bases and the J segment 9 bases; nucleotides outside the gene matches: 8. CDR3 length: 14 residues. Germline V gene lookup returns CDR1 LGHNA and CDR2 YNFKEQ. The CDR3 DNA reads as TGTGCCAGCAGCCGATCCGCCGGGGGGGTTGAGCAGTTCTTC. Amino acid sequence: CASSRSAGGVEQFF.

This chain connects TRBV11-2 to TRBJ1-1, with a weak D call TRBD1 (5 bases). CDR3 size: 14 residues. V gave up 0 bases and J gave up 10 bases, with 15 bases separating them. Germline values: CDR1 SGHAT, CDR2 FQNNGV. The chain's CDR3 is CASSLDLVRGGAFF. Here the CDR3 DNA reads TGTGCCAGCAGCTTAGATCTAGTAAGGGGAGGAGCTTTCTTT.

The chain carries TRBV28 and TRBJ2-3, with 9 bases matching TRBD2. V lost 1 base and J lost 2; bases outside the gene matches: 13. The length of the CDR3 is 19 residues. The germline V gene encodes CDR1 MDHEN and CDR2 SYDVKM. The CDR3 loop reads CASSLSRTSAGMITDTQYF. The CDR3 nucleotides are TGTGCCAGCAGTTTATCGCGGACTAGCGCGGGGATGATCACAGATACGCAGTATTTT.

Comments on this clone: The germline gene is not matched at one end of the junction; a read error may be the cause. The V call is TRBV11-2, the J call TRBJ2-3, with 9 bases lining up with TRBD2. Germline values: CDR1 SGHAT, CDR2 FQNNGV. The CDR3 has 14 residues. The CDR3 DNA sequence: TGTGCCAGCAGTAGAGGGGGGAGCGGGAGGCCCTGGGATTTT. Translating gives CASSRGGSGRPWDF.

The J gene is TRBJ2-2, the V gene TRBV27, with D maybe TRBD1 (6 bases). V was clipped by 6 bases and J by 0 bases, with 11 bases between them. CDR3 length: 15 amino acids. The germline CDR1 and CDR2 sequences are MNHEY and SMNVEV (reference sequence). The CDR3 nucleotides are TGTGCCAGCAGACCCGGGACACCGAACACCGGGGAGCTGTTTTTT. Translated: CASRPGTPNTGELFF.

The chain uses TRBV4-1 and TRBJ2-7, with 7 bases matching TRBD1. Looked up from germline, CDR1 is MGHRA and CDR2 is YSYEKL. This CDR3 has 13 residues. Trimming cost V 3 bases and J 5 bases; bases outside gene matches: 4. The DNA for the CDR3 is TGCGCCAGCAGCCAGACAACAGGGGACGAGCAGTACTTC. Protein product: CASSQTTGDEQYF.

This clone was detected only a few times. CDR3 coding DNA: TGTGCCAGCAGCCAAGCAACTAGCGGGCTAACAGATACGCAGTATTTT. It translates to CASSQATSGLTDTQYF. The chain joins TRBV3-1 (or the pseudogene TRBV3-2) to TRBJ2-3, with TRBD2 matching over 9 bases. Germline assignment: CDR1 LGHDT and CDR2 YNNKEL (reference sequence). The CDR3 consists of 16 residues. The V and J ends lost 1 base and 3 bases, in that order; junction bases with no gene match: 5.

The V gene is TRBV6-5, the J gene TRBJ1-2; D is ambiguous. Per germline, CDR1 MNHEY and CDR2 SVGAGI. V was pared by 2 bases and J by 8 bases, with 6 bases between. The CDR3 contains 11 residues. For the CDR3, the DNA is TGTGCCAGCAGTTACCCGGGAGGCTACACCTTC. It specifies CASSYPGGYTF.

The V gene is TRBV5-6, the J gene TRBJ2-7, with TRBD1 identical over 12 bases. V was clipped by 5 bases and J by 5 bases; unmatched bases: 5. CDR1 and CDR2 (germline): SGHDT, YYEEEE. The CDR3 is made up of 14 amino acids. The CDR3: CASSSGTGGNEQYF. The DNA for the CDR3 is TGTGCCAGCAGTTCCGGGACAGGGGGCAACGAGCAGTACTTC. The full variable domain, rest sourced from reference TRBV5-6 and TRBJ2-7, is DAGVTQSPTHLIKTRGQQVTLRCSPKSGHDTVSWYQQALGQGPQFIFQYYEEEERQRGNFPDRFSGHQFPNYSSELNVNALLLGDSALYLCASSSGTGGNEQYFGPGTRLTVT.

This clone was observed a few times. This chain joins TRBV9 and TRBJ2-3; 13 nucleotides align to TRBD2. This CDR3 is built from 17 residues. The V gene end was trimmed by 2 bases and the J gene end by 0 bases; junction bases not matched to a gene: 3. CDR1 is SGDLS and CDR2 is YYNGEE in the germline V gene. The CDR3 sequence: CASSVGLAGYSTDTQYF. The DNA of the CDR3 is TGTGCCAGCAGCGTGGGACTAGCGGGATATAGCACAGATACGCAGTATTTT.

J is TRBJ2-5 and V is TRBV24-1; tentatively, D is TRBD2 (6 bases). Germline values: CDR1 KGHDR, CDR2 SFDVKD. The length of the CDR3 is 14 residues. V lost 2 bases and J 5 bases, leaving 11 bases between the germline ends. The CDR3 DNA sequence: TGTGCCACCAGTGATTGGAGTAGCGGTGAGACCCAGTACTTC. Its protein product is CATSDWSSGETQYF.

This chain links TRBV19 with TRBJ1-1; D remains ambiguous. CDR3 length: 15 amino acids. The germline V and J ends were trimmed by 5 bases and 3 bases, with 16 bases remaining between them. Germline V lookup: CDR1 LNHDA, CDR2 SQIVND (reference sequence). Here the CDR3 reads CASSPRAGLDTEAFF. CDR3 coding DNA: TGTGCCAGTAGTCCCAGAGCAGGTCTGGACACTGAAGCTTTCTTT.

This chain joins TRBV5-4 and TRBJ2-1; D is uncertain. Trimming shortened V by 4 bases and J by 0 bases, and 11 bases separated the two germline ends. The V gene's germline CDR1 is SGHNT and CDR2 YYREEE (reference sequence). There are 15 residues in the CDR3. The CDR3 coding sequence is TGTGCCAGCAGCCTCGTCTACAGCTCCTACAATGAGCAGTTCTTC. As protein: CASSLVYSSYNEQFF.

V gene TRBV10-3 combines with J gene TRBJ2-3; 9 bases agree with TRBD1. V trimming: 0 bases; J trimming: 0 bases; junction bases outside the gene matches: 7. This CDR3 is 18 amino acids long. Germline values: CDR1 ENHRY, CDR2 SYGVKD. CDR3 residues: CAISESIGTGTSTDTQYF. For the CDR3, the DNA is TGTGCCATCAGTGAGTCGATCGGGACAGGGACTAGCACAGATACGCAGTATTTT.